The 22 T cell receptor beta chains given below trace back to one sample, sequenced in a study of early T cells in non-severe SARS-CoV-2 infection. TCRdb ran MiXCR on the 5' RACE reads and lists one entry per CDR3 protein. This table has 70,000 or so distinct CDR3 sequences, approximately 12% appearing once. The sequencing input was whole blood. These receptors all stem from an adult who was a healthcare worker with PCR-confirmed SARS-CoV-2 infection or an uninfected control (not recorded which).

The chain recombines TRBV9 with TRBJ1-4, with TRBD1 as a possible D gene (5 bases). The CDR3 totals 14 residues. The V and J ends lost 3 bases and 6 bases respectively, with 12 bases between them. From germline, CDR1 is SGDLS and CDR2 YYNGEE. CDR3 protein: CASSEGSSHEKLFF. CDR3 in DNA: TGTGCCAGCAGCGAGGGGTCAAGCCATGAAAAACTGTTTTTT.

This sequence joins TRBV19 and TRBJ2-1; maybe TRBD2 (7 bases). The V gene lost 7 bases and the J gene lost 4 bases, with 17 bases spanning the gap. Per germline, CDR1 LNHDA and CDR2 SQIVND (reference sequence). The CDR3 has 15 amino acids. The CDR3 DNA reads as TGTGCCAGTATGAGTGGGCGGGGGCCTTACAATGAGCAGTTCTTC. Protein: CASMSGRGPYNEQFF.

The chain joins TRBV5-6 to TRBJ1-1; the D gene is possibly TRBD1 (5 bases). V shed 2 bases and J shed 0 bases, with 11 bases lying between them. CDR3 length: 15 residues. Germline lookup yields CDR1 SGHDT and CDR2 YYEEEE. This CDR3 is CASSFRQTMNTEAFF. CDR3 coding DNA: TGTGCCAGCAGCTTTAGACAGACGATGAACACTGAAGCTTTCTTT. The full variable domain, with the rest looked up from reference TRBV5-6 and TRBJ1-1, is DAGVTQSPTHLIKTRGQQVTLRCSPKSGHDTVSWYQQALGQGPQFIFQYYEEEERQRGNFPDRFSGHQFPNYSSELNVNALLLGDSALYLCASSFRQTMNTEAFFGQGTRLTVV.

The chain carries TRBV2 and TRBJ1-1; D is unclear. V lost 6 bases and J 5 bases, leaving 10 bases between the germline ends. The CDR3 spans 12 residues. Germline CDR1 and CDR2: SNHLY and FYNNEI. CDR3 amino acids: CASSTTGTEAFF. DNA of the CDR3: TGTGCCAGCAGCACCACTGGGACTGAAGCTTTCTTT.

This chain links TRBV10-2 with TRBJ2-5; the D gene is possibly TRBD2 (5 bases). Germline CDR1 WSHSY, CDR2 SAAADI. V lost 0 bases to trimming and J lost 5 bases, with 10 bases between them. This CDR3 has 14 amino acids. CDR3 region: CASSESAGGETQYF. The CDR3 region has the DNA TGCGCCAGCAGTGAGTCGGCAGGCGGGGAGACCCAGTACTTC.

This clonotype was detected many times. The chain joins TRBV2 to TRBJ2-7, with 7 bases identical to TRBD1. Germline CDR1 and CDR2: SNHLY and FYNNEI. J was trimmed by 5 bases and V by 8 bases; bases with no gene match: 6. The CDR3 runs 12 residues. The CDR3 loop reads CASSTGFHEQYF. The CDR3 coding sequence is TGTGCCAGCTCGACAGGGTTCCACGAGCAGTACTTC. The variable domain in full, completed from reference TRBV2 and TRBJ2-7, reads EPEVTQTPSHQVTQMGQEVILRCVPISNHLYFYWYRQILGQKVEFLVSFYNNEISEKSEIFDDQFSVERPDGSNFTLKIRSTKLEDSAMYFCASSTGFHEQYFGPGTRLTVT.

This chain uses TRBV29-1 with TRBJ1-1; unclear D gene. CDR1 and CDR2 (germline): SQVTM, ANQGSEA. Trimming left V 7 bases short and J 4 bases short, with 16 bases between. The CDR3 sequence is 13 residues long. The CDR3 loop reads CSGERWSGTEAFF. Here the CDR3 DNA reads TGCAGCGGAGAACGGTGGAGCGGCACTGAAGCTTTCTTT.

This clonotype was counted many times. V usage is TRBV20-1 and J usage is TRBJ2-1; the match to TRBD2 covers 9 bases. Per the germline V gene, CDR1 is DFQATT and CDR2 is SNEGSKA (reference sequence). After removal of 1 base from V and 3 bases from J, the junction contained 4 bases not matched to a gene. The CDR3 sequence is 15 residues long. CDR3 sequence: CSARGSAGGYNEQFF. The CDR3 nucleotides read TGCAGTGCTAGAGGGTCAGCGGGGGGCTACAATGAGCAGTTCTTC.

V and J are TRBV12-5 and TRBJ2-1; D gene unclear. The CDR3 is 12 amino acids. Trimming shortened V by 6 bases and J by 9 bases, and 12 bases separated the two germline ends. Germline V gives CDR1 LGHNT, CDR2 FRNRAP. As DNA, the CDR3 is TGTGCTAGTGGCCCTCTTTGGGGTGAGCAGTTCTTC. Its protein product is CASGPLWGEQFF.

This clonotype was observed a handful of times. This chain joins TRBV29-1 and TRBJ2-7; D may match TRBD1 or TRBD2 (6 bases each). There are 11 residues in the CDR3. CDR1 is SQVTM and CDR2 is ANQGSEA in the germline V gene. Trimming pared 4 bases from V and 9 bases from J, leaving 13 bases between. CDR3 in DNA: TGCAGCGTTGTAGAAGGGGGAGGGCAGTACTTC. It codes for CSVVEGGGQYF.

This chain links TRBV7-9 with TRBJ1-4, with D perhaps TRBD1 (6 bases). The V end was cut by 2 bases, the J end by 3 bases, with 13 bases between. Germline loops: CDR1 SEHNR, CDR2 FQNEAQ (reference sequence). The CDR3 is made up of 16 amino acids. The CDR3 reads CASSLSSAGANEKLFF. The CDR3 nucleotides are TGTGCCAGCAGCTTATCATCGGCAGGGGCTAATGAAAAACTGTTTTTT.

This clonotype was counted ten times or more. V and J are TRBV6-1 and TRBJ1-3; D is undetermined. Germline lookup yields CDR1 MNHNS and CDR2 SASEGT. Trimming pared 2 bases from V and 8 bases from J, leaving 13 bases between. This CDR3 spans 14 amino acids. CDR3 sequence: CASSELSRPDTIYF. CDR3 nucleotides: TGTGCCAGCAGTGAATTGTCCCGGCCGGACACCATATATTTT.

The chain combines TRBV5-5 with TRBJ2-5; D may be TRBD2 (7 bases). Germline V gives CDR1 SGHKS, CDR2 YYEKEE (reference sequence). The CDR3 runs 15 residues. V gave up 1 base and J gave up 7 bases, with 17 bases separating them. CDR3 sequence (DNA): TGTGCCAGCAGCTTGCAGGGGAGGGACTTCGGGACCCAGTACTTC. It is translated as CASSLQGRDFGTQYF.

The chain carries TRBV19 and TRBJ2-2, with no clear D. Germline V lookup: CDR1 LNHDA, CDR2 SQIVND (reference sequence). CDR3 length: 15 amino acids. V dropped 4 bases and J dropped 6 bases, with 15 bases sitting between them. The CDR3 DNA reads TGTGCCAGTAGTACGGCAGTAAACATCCCCGGGGAGCTGTTTTTT. Protein: CASSTAVNIPGELFF.

This sequence joins TRBV5-6 and TRBJ1-2, with TRBD1 as a possible D gene (6 bases). Per the germline V gene, CDR1 is SGHDT and CDR2 is YYEEEE. This CDR3 comprises 15 residues. Trimming took off 4 bases at V and 1 base at J, with 14 bases between the two ends. Here the CDR3 DNA reads TGTGCCAGCAGCCCAGAACAGGGAATTAACTATGGCTACACCTTC. Translation: CASSPEQGINYGYTF. Full variable domain (rest looked up from reference TRBV5-6 and TRBJ1-2): DAGVTQSPTHLIKTRGQQVTLRCSPKSGHDTVSWYQQALGQGPQFIFQYYEEEERQRGNFPDRFSGHQFPNYSSELNVNALLLGDSALYLCASSPEQGINYGYTFGSGTRLTVV.

The chain carries TRBV10-2 and TRBJ2-7, with D possibly matching TRBD2 (5 bases). Trimming left V 0 bases short and J 6 bases short, with 15 bases between. Germline V gene data show CDR1 as WSHSY and CDR2 as SAAADI. CDR3 length: 15 residues. The chain's CDR3 is CASSESAPIAGEQYF. The CDR3 coding sequence is TGCGCCAGCAGTGAGTCAGCGCCAATCGCGGGCGAGCAGTACTTC.

The chain joins TRBV13 to TRBJ1-2; D not resolved. The V and J ends lost 3 bases and 3 bases respectively, with 8 bases between them. This CDR3 is built from 13 residues. Germline assignment: CDR1 PRHDT and CDR2 FYEKMQ (reference sequence). Here the CDR3 reads CASSFNHDYGYTF. CDR3 coding DNA: TGTGCCAGCAGCTTCAACCATGACTATGGCTACACCTTC.

This clonotype was seen many times. The rearrangement joins TRBV6-5 to TRBJ2-3; D uncertain. Trimming stripped 5 bases from V and 0 bases from J, with 9 bases between. Germline CDR1 and CDR2: MNHEY and SVGAGI. The CDR3 runs to 14 residues. CDR3 sequence (DNA): TGTGCCAGCAGTCCCCACAGAAGCACAGATACGCAGTATTTT. It specifies CASSPHRSTDTQYF.

This rearrangement joins TRBV12-3 or TRBV12-4 to TRBJ2-2; TRBD2 matches 9 bases. The J segment lost 1 base and the V segment lost 5 bases, leaving 5 bases of the junction unmatched. The length of the CDR3 is 16 residues. In DNA, the CDR3 is TGTGCCAGCAGTCTAAGCGGGGGGCGGAACACCGGGGAGCTGTTTTTT. Translated, it gives CASSLSGGRNTGELFF.

This chain joins TRBV11-2 and TRBJ1-2; D is unclear. From germline, CDR1 is SGHAT and CDR2 FQNNGV. The CDR3 covers 12 residues. Trimming pared 6 bases from V and 4 bases from J, leaving 9 bases between. The CDR3 coding sequence is TGTGCCAGCAGTTCTGACGGCTATGGCTACACCTTC. This gives the protein CASSSDGYGYTF.

This clonotype was seen once. This sequence may be a read error, since a much larger clone differs from it by one base. This sequence joins TRBV5-5 and TRBJ1-1, with D possibly matching TRBD1 (6 bases). The CDR3 covers 14 residues. The germline V gene encodes CDR1 SGHKS and CDR2 YYEKEE (reference sequence). The chain's CDR3 is CAGSLQGQNTEAFF. The CDR3 DNA reads TGTGCCGGCAGCTTGCAGGGACAGAACACTGAAGCTTTCTTT. Complete variable domain (other parts from reference TRBV5-5 and TRBJ1-1): DAGVTQSPTHLIKTRGQQVTLRCSPISGHKSVSWYQQVLGQGPQFIFQYYEKEERGRGNFPDRFSARQFPNYSSELNVNALLLGDSALYLCAGSLQGQNTEAFFGQGTRLTVV.

This rearrangement joins TRBV18 to TRBJ2-7, with 9 positions matching TRBD2. J was trimmed by 7 bases and V by 5 bases; bases with no gene match: 9. Per germline, CDR1 KGHSH and CDR2 LQKENI. This CDR3 contains 14 residues. In DNA form, the CDR3 reads TGTGCCAGCTCAGTGGGGATAGCGGGAGAGGAGCAGTACTTC. Its translation is CASSVGIAGEEQYF.